Listed here are 7 T cell receptor beta chains from one sample, sequenced in a study of spatial heterogeneity in lung cancer. Study results and caveats: Intratumoral expanded alpha and beta TCR counts were found to track tumor mutation counts.

Their recognized antigens are unknown. Via MiXCR, TCRdb re-called the 5' RACE reads, giving one row per CDR3 protein. The sample carries 8,000 to 10,000 distinct CDR3 sequences, about 5.7% recorded once. The sample's time point: sample taken at primary tumor resection. This material consisted of lung tumor tissue, taken at surgery. All receptors derive from a male donor with early-stage non-small cell lung cancer.

This clonotype came up many times. As an off-target read in a library built for alpha chains, this beta chain has a frequency of little significance. V is TRBV14 and J is TRBJ2-3, with a tentative D call TRBD1 (5 bases). This CDR3 contains 14 residues. V was cut by 1 base and J by 4 bases, with 9 bases left in between. Germline V gives CDR1 SGHDN, CDR2 FVKESK. The CDR3 loop is CASSQGGSPDTQYF. The CDR3 DNA reads TGTGCCAGCAGCCAAGGGGGCAGCCCAGATACGCAGTATTTT. The variable domain in full, with the rest retrieved from reference TRBV14 and TRBJ2-3, is EAGVTQFPSHSVIEKGQTVTLRCDPISGHDNLYWYRRVMGKEIKFLLHFVKESKQDESGMPNNRFLAERTGGTYSTLKVQPAELEDSGVYFCASSQGGSPDTQYFGPGTRLTVL.

In its sample, this clonotype was seen many times. This beta chain is a stray sequence in a library constructed for alpha chains; its clone size is not meaningful. The chain recombines TRBV3-1 with TRBJ2-2; D might be TRBD2 (5 bases). V was trimmed by 4 bases and J by 0 bases, leaving 6 bases between them. The CDR3 runs 14 residues. The germline V gene encodes CDR1 LGHDT and CDR2 YNNKEL (reference sequence). In nucleotides, the CDR3 is TGTGCCAGCAGCCGAGCGGCGAACACCGGGGAGCTGTTTTTT. Its translation: CASSRAANTGELFF. Supplemented by reference TRBV3-1 and TRBJ2-2, the full variable domain reads DTAVSQTPKYLVTQMGNDKSIKCEQNLGHDTMYWYKQDSKKFLKIMFSYNNKELIINETVPNRFSPKSPDKAHLNLHINSLELGDSAVYFCASSRAANTGELFFGEGSRLTVL.

This clonotype occurred many times. This beta chain turned up in a library designed for alpha chains; as an off-target read, its abundance says little. The rearrangement links TRBV5-1 to TRBJ2-6, with unresolved D. CDR1 and CDR2 from the germline V gene are SGHRS and YFSETQ. The CDR3 is made up of 15 amino acids. Trimming took off 4 bases at V and 4 bases at J, with 12 bases between the two ends. In nucleotides, the CDR3 is TGCGCCAGCAGCCTAAATAACATAGGGGCCAACGTCCTGACTTTC. Its translation is CASSLNNIGANVLTF.

This clonotype appeared many times. A library made for alpha chains picked up this beta chain off target, so its size means little. This chain joins TRBV20-1 and TRBJ1-6, with no clear D. V lost 3 bases to trimming and J lost 3 bases, with 9 bases between them. In germline, CDR1 is DFQATT, CDR2 SNEGSKA (reference sequence). The CDR3 has 14 amino acids. CDR3 loop: CSASTSLYNSPLHF. DNA for the CDR3: TGCAGTGCTAGTACAAGCCTCTATAATTCACCCCTCCACTTT.

This clonotype was detected many times. The library was designed around alpha chains, so this beta chain is a stray read whose abundance carries little weight. The V and J genes are TRBV27 and TRBJ1-6; tentative D call: TRBD1 (5 bases). Trimming pared 6 bases from V and 9 bases from J, leaving 18 bases between. CDR1 and CDR2 from the germline V gene are MNHEY and SMNVEV (reference sequence). CDR3 length equals 15 residues. The DNA for the CDR3 is TGTGCCAGCAGGAACTTTCGGGGGTCGGGTTCACCCCTCCACTTT. This sequence encodes CASRNFRGSGSPLHF.

By share, this clonotype ranks as medium-sized. This beta chain lies outside the target of a library built for alpha chains; its clone size means little. V usage is TRBV12-5 and J usage is TRBJ1-5; possible D gene TRBD1, 5 bases. V dropped 6 bases and J dropped 0 bases, with 18 bases sitting between them. CDR1 and CDR2 (germline): LGHNT, FRNRAP. The CDR3 length is 17 residues. The CDR3 nucleotides read TGTGCTAGTGGCCGCGGGAAGACAGCAAATAGCAATCAGCCCCAGCATTTT. Its protein product is CASGRGKTANSNQPQHF.

This clonotype was detected a few times. This beta chain lies outside the target of a library built for alpha chains; its clone size means little. The chain recombines TRBV2 with TRBJ2-1; 10 bases line up with TRBD1. The V and J ends lost 3 bases and 2 bases, in that order; junction bases with no gene match: 13. The CDR3 has 19 amino acids. The germline CDR1 and CDR2 sequences are SNHLY and FYNNEI. CDR3 sequence: CASSEGGTGVTKAYNEQFF. The DNA of the CDR3 is TGTGCCAGCAGTGAGGGAGGGACAGGGGTAACAAAGGCCTACAATGAGCAGTTCTTC.